Listed below are T cell receptor beta chains from one sample, sequenced in a study of molecular identifiers for immune sequencing clone quantification. TCRdb re-analysed the PCR reads in MiXCR, keeping a single row per CDR3 protein. Of hundreds of thousands of distinct CDR3 sequences listed, roughly 23% were seen once; the top ten hold roughly 0.83%. The sequenced sample consisted of naive CD8+ T cells from blood, with Jurkat cell RNA spiked in. Receptors originate from a human donor in good health. Some libraries in this study had Jurkat cell RNA spiked in. Each CDR3 is given with its conserved first and last residue. Fields, in order: D gene, V gene, clone size, J gene, CDR3 protein, CDR3 DNA. A D gene is named only where the DNA matches it firmly. Some rows mark clone size as missing; the rest say once, few, many or name a class of expanded clone.

>TRBD2|TRBV7-2|many|TRBJ2-7
CASSPGLASEQYF
TGTGCCAGCAGCCCTGGACTAGCTTCCGAGCAGTACTTC
>NA|TRBV29-1|many|TRBJ2-2
CSVEVIQGTNTGELFF
TGCAGCGTTGAAGTAATTCAGGGGACGAACACCGGGGAGCTGTTTTTT
>NA|TRBV4-1|few|TRBJ2-7
CASSQDFPRTYEQYF
TGCGCCAGCAGCCAAGATTTCCCACGAACCTACGAGCAGTACTTC
>NA|TRBV6-2/TRBV6-3|few|TRBJ2-7
CASSHPQGLGYEQYF
TGTGCCAGCAGTCACCCACAGGGTCTTGGCTACGAGCAGTACTTC
>NA|TRBV7-2|NA|TRBJ2-5
CASSSFRDMETQYF
TGTGCCAGCAGCTCGTTCAGGGACATGGAGACCCAGTACTTC
>TRBD1|TRBV27|NA|TRBJ2-7
CASIFGGVDRDEQYF
TGTGCCAGCATTTTCGGCGGGGTGGACAGGGACGAGCAGTACTTC
>TRBD1|TRBV27|many|TRBJ2-7
CASSKTGHEQYF
TGTGCCAGCAGTAAGACAGGGCACGAGCAGTACTTC
>NA|TRBV30|few|TRBJ1-1
CAWSVTEVLTEAFF
TGTGCCTGGAGTGTTACCGAAGTTCTAACTGAAGCTTTCTTT
>NA|TRBV4-1|few|TRBJ2-1
CASSQGSQDEQFF
TGCGCCAGCAGCCAAGGATCGCAGGACGAGCAGTTCTTC
>NA|TRBV7-6|NA|TRBJ1-4
CASSLAPERGLDYEKLLF
TGTGCCAGCAGCTTAGCGCCCGAAAGGGGTCTTGACTATGAAAAACTGCTTTTT
>NA|TRBV2|NA|TRBJ2-3
CASSEGRNTDTQYF
TGTGCCAGCAGTGAAGGGCGGAACACAGATACGCAGTATTTT
>NA|TRBV5-1|many|TRBJ2-3
CASSLEPGTSTDTQYF
TGCGCCAGCAGCTTGGAACCGGGGACTAGCACAGATACGCAGTATTTT
>NA|TRBV15|many|TRBJ2-1
CATSGGLTGSSYNEQFF
TGTGCCACCAGCGGGGGATTAACAGGGTCTTCCTACAATGAGCAGTTCTTC
>NA|TRBV6-1|NA|TRBJ2-7
CASKTTQGYEQYF
TGTGCCAGCAAGACAACCCAAGGCTACGAGCAGTACTTC
>NA|TRBV6-1|few|TRBJ1-2
CASKRQVDYGYTF
TGTGCCAGTAAAAGACAGGTCGACTATGGCTACACCTTC
>NA|TRBV5-1|NA|TRBJ1-2
CASSLEVGPQLYGYTF
TGCGCCAGCAGCTTGGAGGTGGGACCTCAGCTCTATGGCTACACCTTC
>TRBD2|TRBV7-2|NA|TRBJ2-5
CASSLVGFPWTSGLQETQYF
TGTGCCAGCAGCTTAGTTGGGTTCCCATGGACTAGCGGACTTCAAGAGACCCAGTACTTC
>NA|TRBV27|few|TRBJ1-4
CASSIRTELATNEKLFF
TGTGCCAGCAGTATACGGACGGAACTAGCAACTAATGAAAAACTGTTTTTT
>TRBD2|TRBV20-1|few|TRBJ2-5
CSARVVLAEANQETQYF
TGCAGTGCTAGAGTAGTACTAGCGGAAGCCAATCAAGAGACCCAGTACTTC
>NA|TRBV12-3/TRBV12-4|NA|TRBJ2-4
CASSPSGGLVIFIQYF
TGTGCCAGCAGTCCAAGTGGGGGGCTCGTCATATTCATTCAGTACTTC
>NA|TRBV27|NA|TRBJ2-3
CASSLSRGDTQYF
TGTGCCAGCAGTTTATCCCGCGGAGATACGCAGTATTTT
>NA|TRBV7-2|many|TRBJ2-5
CASSVNVVGWETQYF
TGTGCCAGCAGCGTTAACGTCGTGGGATGGGAGACCCAGTACTTC
>TRBD1|TRBV19|few|TRBJ1-1
CATLGQGAEAFF
TGTGCCACCTTAGGACAGGGGGCTGAAGCTTTCTTT
>TRBD1|TRBV19|many|TRBJ2-7
CASSSGTGGMYEQYF
TGTGCCAGTAGCTCCGGGACAGGGGGCATGTACGAGCAGTACTTC
>TRBD1|TRBV6-6|few|TRBJ1-4
CASSPSRDRRNEKLFF
TGTGCCAGCAGCCCTTCCCGGGACAGGCGAAATGAAAAACTGTTTTTT
>NA|TRBV5-4|few|TRBJ1-1
CASSEQGNTEAFF
TGTGCCAGCAGTGAACAGGGGAACACTGAAGCTTTCTTT
>TRBD2|TRBV19|few|TRBJ2-2
CASSPSSGGVVPGELFF
TGTGCCAGTAGTCCCTCTAGCGGGGGGGTCGTCCCCGGGGAGCTGTTTTTT